Listed below are T cell receptor beta chains from one sample, sequenced in a study of T-cell reconstitution after alpha-beta-depleted transplantation in children. TCRdb redid the calling of the PCR reads with MiXCR, one entry per CDR3 protein. The table includes about 500,000 distinct CDR3 sequences, about 33% detected once. This specimen was PBMCs from the stem cell graft donor, taken from the stem cell graft. The source of these receptors is a human donor who donated a stem cell graft to a child with aplastic anemia. Both conserved end residues are part of each CDR3. Fields, in order: CDR3 protein, CDR3 DNA, J gene, D gene, V gene, clone size. A D gene is named only where the DNA matches it firmly. For some rows the clone size is stated as once, few or many, or as a class when expanded; others skip it.

CDR3 protein: CAWNGVGGDVDTQYF; CDR3 DNA: TGTGCCTGGAATGGTGTGGGAGGTGATGTGGATACGCAGTATTTT; J gene: TRBJ2-3; D gene: -; V gene: TRBV30; clone size: many
CDR3 protein: CATSRAHVSDTEAFF; CDR3 DNA: TGTGCCACCAGCAGGGCACACGTTTCGGACACTGAAGCTTTCTTT; J gene: TRBJ1-1; D gene: -; V gene: TRBV15; clone size: few
CDR3 protein: CASSMTVNYGYTF; CDR3 DNA: TGTGCCAGTAGTATGACAGTCAACTATGGCTACACCTTC; J gene: TRBJ1-2; D gene: -; V gene: TRBV19; clone size: -
CDR3 protein: CASRPARGTQYF; CDR3 DNA: TGTGCCAGCAGGCCGGCAAGGGGTACGCAGTATTTT; J gene: TRBJ2-3; D gene: -; V gene: TRBV12-3/TRBV12-4; clone size: -
CDR3 protein: CSVEVGGQTEAFF; CDR3 DNA: TGCAGCGTTGAAGTGGGGGGCCAGACTGAAGCTTTCTTT; J gene: TRBJ1-1; D gene: -; V gene: TRBV29-1; clone size: few
CDR3 protein: CSASLATDTQYF; CDR3 DNA: TGCAGTGCTTCCCTAGCCACAGATACGCAGTATTTT; J gene: TRBJ2-3; D gene: -; V gene: TRBV20-1; clone size: -
CDR3 protein: CSAGGQRDRETFTDTQYF; CDR3 DNA: TGCAGTGCTGGAGGTCAAAGGGATCGGGAGACCTTCACAGATACGCAGTATTTT; J gene: TRBJ2-3; D gene: -; V gene: TRBV20-1; clone size: few
CDR3 protein: CASSVQTANTGELFF; CDR3 DNA: TGCGCCAGCAGCGTGCAGACTGCGAACACCGGGGAGCTGTTTTTT; J gene: TRBJ2-2; D gene: -; V gene: TRBV5-1; clone size: -
CDR3 protein: CSADPGLAGVMQETQYF; CDR3 DNA: TGCAGTGCGGATCCGGGACTAGCGGGAGTCATGCAAGAGACCCAGTACTTC; J gene: TRBJ2-5; D gene: TRBD2; V gene: TRBV20-1; clone size: few
CDR3 protein: CASRLASGNTIYF; CDR3 DNA: TGTGCCAGCAGATTGGCATCTGGAAACACCATATATTTT; J gene: TRBJ1-3; D gene: -; V gene: TRBV12-3/TRBV12-4; clone size: few
CDR3 protein: CASSYSALSQGNYGYTF; CDR3 DNA: TGTGCCAGCAGTTACTCTGCCTTATCACAAGGGAACTATGGCTACACCTTC; J gene: TRBJ1-2; D gene: -; V gene: TRBV6-5; clone size: -
CDR3 protein: CASSLDGLAGAGELFF; CDR3 DNA: TGCGCCAGCAGCTTGGATGGACTAGCGGGAGCCGGGGAGCTGTTTTTT; J gene: TRBJ2-2; D gene: TRBD2; V gene: TRBV5-1; clone size: few
CDR3 protein: CASSYRGTYNEQFF; CDR3 DNA: TGTGCCAGCAGTTACCGCGGGACCTACAATGAGCAGTTCTTC; J gene: TRBJ2-1; D gene: -; V gene: TRBV6-2/TRBV6-3; clone size: -
CDR3 protein: CASSLVGGHEQYF; CDR3 DNA: TGTGCCAGCAGTTTAGTGGGAGGACACGAGCAGTACTTC; J gene: TRBJ2-7; D gene: -; V gene: TRBV12-3/TRBV12-4; clone size: -
CDR3 protein: CSVVWTSGMTEQYF; CDR3 DNA: TGCAGCGTTGTATGGACTAGCGGGATGACCGAGCAGTACTTC; J gene: TRBJ2-7; D gene: TRBD2; V gene: TRBV29-1; clone size: -
CDR3 protein: CASDVTGGYGYTF; CDR3 DNA: TGTGCCAGCGATGTGACAGGGGGTTATGGCTACACCTTC; J gene: TRBJ1-2; D gene: TRBD1; V gene: TRBV2; clone size: few
CDR3 protein: CASSPDQPQHF; CDR3 DNA: TGTGCCAGCAGCCCAGATCAGCCCCAGCATTTT; J gene: TRBJ1-5; D gene: -; V gene: TRBV11-3; clone size: -
CDR3 protein: CSARTGVANEKLFF; CDR3 DNA: TGCAGTGCTAGAACAGGGGTTGCTAATGAAAAACTGTTTTTT; J gene: TRBJ1-4; D gene: TRBD1; V gene: TRBV20-1; clone size: -
CDR3 protein: CSAWDSPYEQYF; CDR3 DNA: TGCAGTGCTTGGGACAGTCCCTACGAGCAGTACTTC; J gene: TRBJ2-7; D gene: TRBD1; V gene: TRBV20-1; clone size: few
CDR3 protein: CALDRASGENTEAFF; CDR3 DNA: TGTGCCTTGGACAGGGCCTCGGGTGAGAACACTGAAGCTTTCTTT; J gene: TRBJ1-1; D gene: TRBD1; V gene: TRBV30; clone size: -
CDR3 protein: CSARTPGLAGVDTQYF; CDR3 DNA: TGCAGTGCTAGAACTCCGGGGCTAGCGGGAGTGGATACGCAGTATTTT; J gene: TRBJ2-3; D gene: TRBD2; V gene: TRBV20-1; clone size: -
CDR3 protein: CASSLRWDGGAGLDTQYF; CDR3 DNA: TGTGCCAGCAGCTTAAGGTGGGATGGGGGCGCGGGACTGGATACGCAGTATTTT; J gene: TRBJ2-3; D gene: -; V gene: TRBV11-2; clone size: few
CDR3 protein: CASSELVGEQYF; CDR3 DNA: TGTGCCAGCAGCGAACTGGTTGGCGAGCAGTACTTC; J gene: TRBJ2-7; D gene: -; V gene: TRBV7-2; clone size: few
CDR3 protein: CASSLRGRQETQYF; CDR3 DNA: TGTGCCAGCAGTTTACGCGGGAGACAAGAGACCCAGTACTTC; J gene: TRBJ2-5; D gene: TRBD2; V gene: TRBV12-3/TRBV12-4; clone size: many
CDR3 protein: CASSLPAPDHGELFF; CDR3 DNA: TGCGCCAGCAGCTTGCCTGCCCCGGATCACGGGGAGCTGTTTTTT; J gene: TRBJ2-2; D gene: -; V gene: TRBV5-1; clone size: -
CDR3 protein: CASRLQGTPEAFF; CDR3 DNA: TGTGCCAGCAGACTACAGGGAACCCCTGAAGCTTTCTTT; J gene: TRBJ1-1; D gene: -; V gene: TRBV6-2/TRBV6-3; clone size: -
CDR3 protein: CASSRGGDSNQPQHF; CDR3 DNA: TGTGCCAGCAGTAGGGGTGGCGATAGCAATCAGCCCCAGCATTTT; J gene: TRBJ1-5; D gene: -; V gene: TRBV5-5; clone size: -
CDR3 protein: CSARAGQSNQPQHF; CDR3 DNA: TGCAGTGCTAGAGCGGGACAGTCCAATCAGCCCCAGCATTTT; J gene: TRBJ1-5; D gene: TRBD1; V gene: TRBV20-1; clone size: -
CDR3 protein: CASSQEPGTYNEQFF; CDR3 DNA: TGTGCCAGCAGCCAAGAGCCCGGGACCTACAATGAGCAGTTCTTC; J gene: TRBJ2-1; D gene: -; V gene: TRBV4-2; clone size: -
CDR3 protein: CASSLARRKQETQYF; CDR3 DNA: TGTGCCAGCAGCTTAGCCCGCCGGAAACAAGAGACCCAGTACTTC; J gene: TRBJ2-5; D gene: -; V gene: TRBV7-7; clone size: -
CDR3 protein: CASRQGAGDTQYF; CDR3 DNA: TGTGCCAGCAGACAGGGGGCTGGAGATACGCAGTATTTT; J gene: TRBJ2-3; D gene: TRBD1; V gene: TRBV12-3/TRBV12-4; clone size: few
CDR3 protein: CASSLLSGPDYEQYF; CDR3 DNA: TGTGCCAGCAGCCTACTTAGCGGGCCAGACTACGAGCAGTACTTC; J gene: TRBJ2-7; D gene: TRBD2; V gene: TRBV11-3; clone size: -
CDR3 protein: CARSWALRADTQYF; CDR3 DNA: TGTGCCAGAAGCTGGGCCTTAAGGGCAGATACGCAGTATTTT; J gene: TRBJ2-3; D gene: -; V gene: TRBV5-3; clone size: few
CDR3 protein: CASSQGFEQYF; CDR3 DNA: TGCGCCAGCAGCCAAGGGTTTGAGCAGTACTTC; J gene: TRBJ2-7; D gene: -; V gene: TRBV4-3; clone size: -
CDR3 protein: CASSFGRNTDTQYF; CDR3 DNA: TGTGCCAGCAGTTTCGGCAGAAACACAGATACGCAGTATTTT; J gene: TRBJ2-3; D gene: -; V gene: TRBV12-3/TRBV12-4; clone size: -
CDR3 protein: CSARVLGEGSPLHF; CDR3 DNA: TGCAGTGCTAGAGTCCTGGGGGAGGGTTCACCCCTCCACTTT; J gene: TRBJ1-6; D gene: -; V gene: TRBV20-1; clone size: few
CDR3 protein: CASSPPGLAYRGANVLTF; CDR3 DNA: TGTGCCAGCAGCCCCCCGGGACTAGCGTACCGTGGGGCCAACGTCCTGACTTTC; J gene: TRBJ2-6; D gene: TRBD2; V gene: TRBV28; clone size: -
CDR3 protein: CASSDAQDRGVHGYTF; CDR3 DNA: TGTGCCAGCAGTGACGCACAGGACAGGGGTGTCCATGGCTACACCTTC; J gene: TRBJ1-2; D gene: TRBD1; V gene: TRBV6-1; clone size: -
CDR3 protein: CASSPVGLGLDTEAFF; CDR3 DNA: TGTGCCAGCAGTCCCGTCGGTTTGGGGTTGGACACTGAAGCTTTCTTT; J gene: TRBJ1-1; D gene: -; V gene: TRBV28; clone size: few
CDR3 protein: CASSYQGGATGELFF; CDR3 DNA: TGTGCCAGCAGTTACCAGGGCGGAGCCACCGGGGAGCTGTTTTTT; J gene: TRBJ2-2; D gene: -; V gene: TRBV6-5; clone size: few
CDR3 protein: CASSPGTVSFQETQYF; CDR3 DNA: TGTGCCAGTAGTCCAGGGACAGTATCGTTTCAAGAGACCCAGTACTTC; J gene: TRBJ2-5; D gene: TRBD1; V gene: TRBV19; clone size: -
CDR3 protein: CASSLAGLASQETQYF; CDR3 DNA: TGTGCCAGCAGCTTAGCGGGACTAGCGAGCCAAGAGACCCAGTACTTC; J gene: TRBJ2-5; D gene: TRBD2; V gene: TRBV7-8; clone size: -
CDR3 protein: CATSRVGFPRNTEAFF; CDR3 DNA: TGTGCCACCAGCAGAGTTGGGTTCCCCAGGAACACTGAAGCTTTCTTT; J gene: TRBJ1-1; D gene: -; V gene: TRBV15; clone size: few